The source of this T cell receptor (beta chain) is a study of T cells in Graves' hyperthyroidism and ophthalmopathy. The CDR3 runs 14 residues. Germline-derived CDR1 and CDR2 are SGHDN and FVKESK. V gave up 4 bases and J gave up 7 bases; unmatched junction bases: 4. Individuals with ophthalmopathy presented a Clinical Activity Score of at least 3, a NOSPECS grade of at least 4 and a duration under 3 months. Amplified TCR beta CDR3 regions came from RNA transcripts. Researchers ran a first-round RT-PCR on the TCR CDR3 using the HTBI primer set. Each CDR3 protein gets one entry after TCRdb re-called the multiplex PCR reads with MiXCR. The data show roughly 650,000 distinct CDR3 sequences, approximately 15% seen once.

The chain uses TRBV14 and TRBJ2-1; 10 positions match TRBD2. This receptor was identified in a woman in her thirties or forties with Graves' ophthalmopathy. Input material: blood. CDR3: CASSRGLAVNEQFF. The CDR3 DNA reads TGTGCCAGCAGCCGAGGACTAGCGGTAAATGAGCAGTTCTTC.